The present T cell receptor beta chain was sequenced within a study of siplizumab effects on memory and regulatory T cells. Here immunoSEQ multiplex PCR was the method, and the copy in TCRdb shows in-frame clones only, minus some. The table includes some 120,000 clones, about 94% detected once. Study conclusions and caveats: The apparent diversity of naive T cells exceeded that of memory cells, and naive T cells seemed to make a major contribution to the alloresponse. A minor share of alloreactive clones matched unstimulated subsets. Proliferating siplizumab-culture Treg suppressive function went unconfirmed.

A note on this clone: Antigen unknown.

With 1 base removed from V and 5 bases from J, the gap between germline ends came to 14 bases. Germline values: CDR1 SEHNR, CDR2 FQNEAQ (reference sequence). The length of the CDR3 is 15 residues. The TCR comes from a human donor in good health. The genes are TRBV7-9 and TRBJ1-1, with D unclear. What was sequenced was non-Treg CD4+ T cells sorted from blood. CDR3 in amino acids: CASSLGEVAGTEAFF. As DNA, the CDR3 is TGTGCCAGCAGCTTAGGCGAGGTCGCGGGGACTGAAGCTTTCTTT. Complete variable domain (other parts from reference TRBV7-9 and TRBJ1-1): DTGVSQNPRHKITKRGQNVTFRCDPISEHNRLYWYRQTLGQGPEFLTYFQNEAQLEKSRLLSDRFSAERPKGSFSTLEIQRTEQGDSAMYLCASSLGEVAGTEAFFGQGTRLTVV.